A selection of T cell receptor beta chains follows, all from one sample in a study of T cell responses to AZD1222 COVID-19 vaccine. Sequencing was performed with immunoSEQ multiplex PCR; in TCRdb, only in-frame clones are kept and a portion is missing. Altogether roughly 110,000 clones are present, roughly 88% being singletons, with the ten largest covering roughly 8%. The sequencing here drew on peripheral blood, taken 28 days after the second AZD1222 dose. These receptors were collected from an adult who received the AZD1222 COVID-19 vaccine. Each CDR3 is given without its conserved first and last residue.

TRBV24-1	TRBJ2-7	ATSDEGYEQY
TRBV27	TRBJ2-7	ASKFAGNVYEQY
TRBV5-4	TRBJ1-1	ASSRGGQGLNTEAF
TRBV7-2	TRBJ1-1	ASSLVWGGLGGEAF
TRBV9	TRBJ1-5	ASSASDSNQPQH
TRBV9	TRBJ2-3	ASSTGTSGVSDTQY
TRBV18	TRBJ2-6	ASSPNTQSGANVLT
TRBV27	TRBJ2-1	ASSLPPDRTGRSEQF
TRBV19	TRBJ2-4	ASSTSTIGGTKNIQY
TRBV6-5	TRBJ1-6	ASSYGYRGRNSPLH
TRBV18	TRBJ1-1	ASSRRAENTEAF
TRBV7-9	TRBJ2-1	ASSPRGEQVFYNEQF
TRBV2	TRBJ2-5	ASSRTSGGGETQY
TRBV4-1	TRBJ1-2	ASSQDPRGYGYT
TRBV7-6	TRBJ1-1	ASSLAVGRTDTEAF
TRBV24-1	TRBJ1-2	ATSDQGYYGYT
TRBV7-8	TRBJ2-5	ASSLIVRGGRETQY
TRBV19	TRBJ1-5	ASSIVSQGGQPQH
TRBV5-4	TRBJ2-3	ASSLGTGVTDTQY
TRBV5-1	TRBJ1-3	ASSLQSNSGNTIY
TRBV2	TRBJ2-7	ASSSRGHSYEQY
TRBV12-3/TRBV12-4	TRBJ1-4	ASSLTGNEKLF
TRBV7-9	TRBJ1-1	ASSPQGQNTEAF
TRBV11-2	TRBJ1-3	ASSVTDSGNTIY
TRBV29-1	TRBJ2-2	SVGQGGYTGELF
TRBV29-1	TRBJ2-2	SVGGAGELF
TRBV7-9	TRBJ1-1	ASKPDRLNTEAF
TRBV5-3	TRBJ1-5	ARSLAGRLNQPQH
TRBV11-1	TRBJ2-3	ASSLGSGTDTQY
TRBV7-9	TRBJ1-6	ASVASSYNSPLH
TRBV27	TRBJ2-2	ASSLRGFVGELF
TRBV30	TRBJ1-3	AWRGRTESGNTIY
TRBV5-6	TRBJ2-5	ASNFLGPQETQY
TRBV5-1	TRBJ2-3	ASSLGGSTDTQY
TRBV5-1	TRBJ2-7	ASRARPGVGYEQY
TRBV6-2/TRBV6-3	TRBJ1-5	ASSRFGRGNQPQH
TRBV9	TRBJ2-2	ASRKMSDTNTGELF
TRBV4-1	TRBJ2-3	ASSPTSGDTDTQY
TRBV7-2	TRBJ1-5	ASSLGQGDQPQH
TRBV6-5	TRBJ1-2	ASSYMGYDYGYT
TRBV18	TRBJ2-1	ASSSYAGGRNEQF
TRBV5-4	TRBJ2-1	ASSSDRGRGNEQF
TRBV12-5	TRBJ2-1	ASGPPTGEAYNEQF
TRBV7-9	TRBJ2-3	ASSLEDVLAGDAQY
TRBV11-3	TRBJ2-7	ASSTGQVGSYEQY
TRBV19	TRBJ1-1	ASKEVGTEAF
TRBV19	TRBJ1-1	ASMAGQGYRMNTEAF
TRBV5-4	TRBJ1-5	ASSLMTGTGEQPQH
TRBV7-8	TRBJ2-7	ASSFGQGFLYEQY
TRBV5-1	TRBJ2-3	ASSMGQGADTQY
TRBV7-2	TRBJ1-1	ASSLMGGGAGTEAF
TRBV12-3/TRBV12-4	TRBJ1-5	ANGRDQPQH
TRBV12-3/TRBV12-4	TRBJ1-2	ASYGRGSYGYT
TRBV9	TRBJ1-1	ASTRRGGAEAF
TRBV5-4	TRBJ1-4	ASSSRTAIPNGEKLF
TRBV19	TRBJ2-3	ASSPWGRGRTDTQY
TRBV5-1	TRBJ1-2	ASSQPSLTGEGYT
TRBV19	TRBJ1-4	ASSSLAGGDEKLF
TRBV18	TRBJ1-3	ASSPPGRTGNTIY
TRBV9	TRBJ2-5	ASSVGGTQETQY